A selection of T cell receptor beta chains follows, all from one sample in a study of beta chain features in type 1 diabetes. The method was immunoSEQ multiplex PCR; TCRdb's version includes in-frame clones alone and lacks a portion of them. The profile covers a few hundred thousand clones, with over 13% appearing a single time and around 0.02% taken by the ten largest. The sequenced sample was naive CD4+ T cells from blood. The receptors shown here come from a woman aged 18-29 years in good health. CDR3s include the opening cysteine and the closing phenylalanine or tryptophan. The D gene is left open where the match is weak. Clone size is not always given. Where it is, it says once, few, many or a class for expanded clones.

TRBJ1-2	.	TRBV9	.	CASSVVAGYGYTF	TGTGCCAGCAGCGTAGTGGCAGGCTATGGCTACACCTTC
TRBJ2-7	.	TRBV6-5	few	CASTGQTYEQYF	TGTGCCAGCACCGGACAGACCTACGAGCAGTACTTC
TRBJ1-4	TRBD1	TRBV7-9	.	CASSLVPDRIATNEKLFF	TGTGCCAGCAGCTTAGTGCCGGACAGGATTGCAACTAATGAAAAACTGTTTTTT
TRBJ2-6	.	TRBV5-6	.	CASTFPPPGVGANVLTF	TGTGCCAGCACCTTCCCTCCCCCAGGGGTTGGGGCCAACGTCCTGACTTTC
TRBJ2-1	TRBD2	TRBV11-1	few	CASSLGLAGENEQFF	TGTGCCAGCAGCTTAGGTCTAGCGGGAGAGAATGAGCAGTTCTTC
TRBJ2-7	TRBD2	TRBV9	few	CASSPQPGTSEVQYF	TGTGCCAGCAGCCCCCAGCCCGGGACTAGCGAGGTGCAGTACTTC
TRBJ1-2	.	TRBV30	.	CAWIARPLNYGYTF	TGTGCCTGGATTGCCAGGCCTCTGAACTATGGCTACACCTTC
TRBJ2-2	.	TRBV29-1	.	CSVLRQAYTGELFF	TGCAGCGTTTTGAGGCAAGCTTACACCGGGGAGCTGTTTTTT
TRBJ1-5	TRBD1	TRBV30	few	CAWDSGQSNQPQHF	TGTGCCTGGGACTCGGGACAGTCCAATCAGCCCCAGCATTTT
TRBJ2-1	.	TRBV15	.	CATTRAGAYNEQFF	TGTGCCACCACCCGGGCAGGGGCCTACAATGAGCAGTTCTTC
TRBJ1-5	TRBD1	TRBV4-1	.	CASSQGTGSGNQPQHF	TGCGCCAGCAGCCAGGGGACAGGGAGTGGCAATCAGCCCCAGCATTTT
TRBJ2-7	.	TRBV27	few	CASSLTVPYEQYF	TGTGCCAGCAGTCTGACAGTCCCCTACGAGCAGTACTTC
TRBJ1-2	TRBD1	TRBV14	.	CASSSTGQGVYGYTF	TGTGCCAGCAGCTCGACCGGACAGGGAGTCTATGGCTACACCTTC
TRBJ2-5	.	TRBV6-5	.	CAGADSQETQYF	TGTGCCGGGGCCGACTCTCAAGAGACCCAGTACTTC
TRBJ2-1	TRBD2	TRBV6-6	.	CASSYGTTLPNEQFF	TGTGCCAGCAGTTACGGGACTACACTTCCTAATGAGCAGTTCTTC
TRBJ1-1	.	TRBV18	.	CASSPAGANTEAFF	TGTGCCAGCTCACCAGCAGGGGCGAACACTGAAGCTTTCTTT